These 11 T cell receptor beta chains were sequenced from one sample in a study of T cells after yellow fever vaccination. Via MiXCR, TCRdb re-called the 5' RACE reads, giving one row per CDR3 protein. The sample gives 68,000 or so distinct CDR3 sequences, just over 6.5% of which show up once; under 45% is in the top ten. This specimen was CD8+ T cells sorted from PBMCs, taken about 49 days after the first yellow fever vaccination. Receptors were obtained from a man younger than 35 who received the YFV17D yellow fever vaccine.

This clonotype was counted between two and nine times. CDR3 protein: CASSNFPQSPGANVLTF. CDR3 nucleotide sequence: TGTGCCAGCAGCAACTTCCCACAGTCTCCTGGGGCCAACGTCCTGACTTTC. The V and J genes are TRBV11-2 and TRBJ2-6; no firm D call. Trimming took off 5 bases at V and 2 bases at J, with 16 bases between the two ends. Germline loops: CDR1 SGHAT, CDR2 FQNNGV. This CDR3 is built from 17 residues.

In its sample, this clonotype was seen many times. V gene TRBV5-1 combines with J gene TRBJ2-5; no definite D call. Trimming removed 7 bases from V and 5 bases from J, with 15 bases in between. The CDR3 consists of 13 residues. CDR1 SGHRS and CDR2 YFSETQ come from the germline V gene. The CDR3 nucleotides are TGCGCCAGCTATGGTTCGGAACGGGAGACCCAGTACTTC. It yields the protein CASYGSERETQYF.

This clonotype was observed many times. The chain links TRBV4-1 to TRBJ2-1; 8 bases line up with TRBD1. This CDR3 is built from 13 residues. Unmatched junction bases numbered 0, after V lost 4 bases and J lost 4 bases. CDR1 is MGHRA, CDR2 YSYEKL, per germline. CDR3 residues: CASSRTGYNEQFF. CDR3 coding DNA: TGCGCCAGCAGCCGGACAGGGTACAATGAGCAGTTCTTC.

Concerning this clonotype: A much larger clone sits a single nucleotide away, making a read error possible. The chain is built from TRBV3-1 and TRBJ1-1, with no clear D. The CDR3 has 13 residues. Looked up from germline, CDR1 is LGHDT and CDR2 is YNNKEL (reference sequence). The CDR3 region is CARSRKSDTEAFF. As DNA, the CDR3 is TGTGCCAGAAGCCGGAAGAGTGACACTGAAGCTTTCTTT.

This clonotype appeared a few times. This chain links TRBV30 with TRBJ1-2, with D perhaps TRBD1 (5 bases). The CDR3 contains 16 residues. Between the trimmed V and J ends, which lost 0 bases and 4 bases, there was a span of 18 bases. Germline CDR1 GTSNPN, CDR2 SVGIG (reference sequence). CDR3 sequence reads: CAWSVLGVSSVYGYTF. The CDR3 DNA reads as TGTGCCTGGAGTGTACTGGGGGTATCAAGCGTCTATGGCTACACCTTC.

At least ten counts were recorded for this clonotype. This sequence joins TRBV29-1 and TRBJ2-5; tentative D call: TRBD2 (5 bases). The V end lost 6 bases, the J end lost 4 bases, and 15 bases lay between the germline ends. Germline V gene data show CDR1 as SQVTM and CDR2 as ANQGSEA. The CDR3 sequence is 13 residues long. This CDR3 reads CSVATGWGETQYF. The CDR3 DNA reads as TGCAGCGTCGCTACGGGATGGGGAGAGACCCAGTACTTC.

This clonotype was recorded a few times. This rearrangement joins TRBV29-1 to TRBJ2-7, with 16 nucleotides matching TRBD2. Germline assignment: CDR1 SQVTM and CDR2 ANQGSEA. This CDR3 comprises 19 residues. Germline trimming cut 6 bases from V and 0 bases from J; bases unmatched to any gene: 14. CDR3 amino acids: CSVYKTGTSGGESSYEQYV. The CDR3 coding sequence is TGCAGCGTATATAAGACCGGGACTAGCGGGGGGGAAAGCTCCTACGAGCAGTACGTC.

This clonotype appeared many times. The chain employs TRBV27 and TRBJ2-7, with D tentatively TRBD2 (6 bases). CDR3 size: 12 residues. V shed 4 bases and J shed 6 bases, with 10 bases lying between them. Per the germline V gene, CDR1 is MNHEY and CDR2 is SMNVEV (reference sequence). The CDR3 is CASSSLGGEQYV. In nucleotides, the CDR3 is TGTGCCAGCAGTTCTCTCGGGGGCGAGCAGTACGTC.

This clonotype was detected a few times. The CDR3 DNA reads TGTGCCAGCAGCGCCCTACTAGCGGGGGGGAGAAATGAGCAGTTCTTC. It codes for CASSALLAGGRNEQFF. The chain links TRBV5-4 to TRBJ2-1, with 13 bases lining up with TRBD2. The CDR3 length is 16 residues. Germline trimming cut 4 bases from V and 7 bases from J; bases unmatched to any gene: 8. In germline, CDR1 is SGHNT, CDR2 YYREEE (reference sequence).

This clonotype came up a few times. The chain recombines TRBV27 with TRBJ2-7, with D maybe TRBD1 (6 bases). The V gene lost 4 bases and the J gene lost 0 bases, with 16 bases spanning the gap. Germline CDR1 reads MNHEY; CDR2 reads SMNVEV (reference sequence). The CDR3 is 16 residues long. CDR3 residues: CASSSTTGSSSYEQYV. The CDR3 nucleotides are TGTGCCAGCAGTTCCACGACAGGATCGAGCTCCTACGAGCAGTACGTC.

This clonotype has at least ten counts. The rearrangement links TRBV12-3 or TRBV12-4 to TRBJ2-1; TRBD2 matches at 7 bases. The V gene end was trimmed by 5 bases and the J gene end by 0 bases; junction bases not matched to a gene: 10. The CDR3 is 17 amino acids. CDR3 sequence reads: CASSPASGASSYNEQFF. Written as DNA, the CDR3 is TGTGCCAGCAGTCCCGCAAGCGGGGCGAGCTCCTACAATGAGCAGTTCTTC.